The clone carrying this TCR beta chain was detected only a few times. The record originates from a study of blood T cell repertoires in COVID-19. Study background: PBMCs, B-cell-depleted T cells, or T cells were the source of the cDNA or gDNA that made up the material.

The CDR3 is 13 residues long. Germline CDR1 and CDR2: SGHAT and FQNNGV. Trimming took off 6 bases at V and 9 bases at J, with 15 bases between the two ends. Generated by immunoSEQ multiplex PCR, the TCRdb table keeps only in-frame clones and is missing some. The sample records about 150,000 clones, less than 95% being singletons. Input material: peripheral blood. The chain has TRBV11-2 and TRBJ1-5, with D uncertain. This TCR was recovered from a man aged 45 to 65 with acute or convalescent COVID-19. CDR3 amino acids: CASSQEGSGPQHF. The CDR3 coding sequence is TGTGCCAGCAGTCAGGAGGGCTCGGGGCCCCAGCATTTT. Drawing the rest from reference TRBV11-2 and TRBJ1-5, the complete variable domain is EAGVAQSPRYKIIEKRQSVAFWCNPISGHATLYWYQQILGQGPKLLIQFQNNGVVDDSQLPKDRFSAERLKGVDSTLKIQPAKLEDSAVYLCASSQEGSGPQHFGDGTRLSIL.